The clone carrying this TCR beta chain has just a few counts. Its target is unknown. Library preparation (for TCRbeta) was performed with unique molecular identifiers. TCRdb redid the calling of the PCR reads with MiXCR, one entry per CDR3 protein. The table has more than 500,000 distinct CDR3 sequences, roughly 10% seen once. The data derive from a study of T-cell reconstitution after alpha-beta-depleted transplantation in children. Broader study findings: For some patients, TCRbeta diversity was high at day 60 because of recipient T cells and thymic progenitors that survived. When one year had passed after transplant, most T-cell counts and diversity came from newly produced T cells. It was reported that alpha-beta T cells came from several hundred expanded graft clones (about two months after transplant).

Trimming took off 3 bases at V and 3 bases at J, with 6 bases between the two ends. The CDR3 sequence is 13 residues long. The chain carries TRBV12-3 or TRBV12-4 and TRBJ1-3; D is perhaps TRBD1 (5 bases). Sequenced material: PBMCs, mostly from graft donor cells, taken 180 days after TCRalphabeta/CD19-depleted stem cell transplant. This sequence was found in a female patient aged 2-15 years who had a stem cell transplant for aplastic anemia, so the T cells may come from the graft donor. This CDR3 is CASSLRGGNTIYF. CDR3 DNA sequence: TGTGCCAGCAGTTTGAGGGGTGGAAACACCATATATTTT.